The 15 T cell receptor beta chains presented below share a single source sample, sequenced in a study of cytomegalovirus exposure and HLA in healthy donors. PCR involved 60 Vbeta and 13 Jbeta primers. Clones were read by immunoSEQ multiplex PCR, and TCRdb kept only the in-frame ones, dropping some. The repertoire has 95,000 to 150,000 clones, under 70% of them found once; the top ten carry 1.5%. The sample consisted of PBMCs. All receptors derive from a young man in good health and CMV-seronegative.

V and J are TRBV29-1 and TRBJ1-1, with 7 bases lining up with TRBD1. Germline loops: CDR1 SQVTM, CDR2 ANQGSEA. After removal of 3 bases from V and 13 bases from J, the junction contained 8 bases not matched to a gene. This CDR3 has 11 amino acids. The CDR3 sequence is CSVDPQGSGFF. CDR3 DNA sequence: TGCAGCGTTGATCCACAGGGGAGTGGTTTCTTT. Based on the CDR3 plus reference TRBV29-1 and TRBJ1-1, the full variable domain is SAVISQKPSRDICQRGTSLTIQCQVDSQVTMMFWYRQQPGQSLTLIATANQGSEATYESGFVIDKFPISRPNLTFSTLTVSNMSPEDSSIYLCSVDPQGSGFFGQGTRLTVV.

The table lists this clone with a few counts. The V call is TRBV14, the J call TRBJ2-3; no firm D call. CDR3 size: 16 residues. Germline V gene lookup returns CDR1 SGHDN and CDR2 FVKESK. V lost 0 bases, J lost 1 base, and 11 bases lay in between. The CDR3 DNA sequence: TGTGCCAGCAGCCAAGATCCCGGTTTAGGCACAGATACGCAGTATTTT. Protein product: CASSQDPGLGTDTQYF. Looking up the rest from reference TRBV14 and TRBJ2-3 gives the full variable domain: EAGVTQFPSHSVIEKGQTVTLRCDPISGHDNLYWYRRVMGKEIKFLLHFVKESKQDESGMPNNRFLAERTGGTYSTLKVQPAELEDSGVYFCASSQDPGLGTDTQYFGPGTRLTVL.

V and J are TRBV30 and TRBJ1-1; D is unresolved. Trimming pared 7 bases from V and 2 bases from J, leaving 17 bases between. This CDR3 has 14 residues. CDR1 GTSNPN and CDR2 SVGIG come from the germline V gene (reference sequence). The CDR3 reads CASSNHWQNTEAFF. CDR3 DNA sequence: TGTGCCTCCTCAAACCATTGGCAAAACACTGAAGCTTTCTTT.

The chain uses TRBV10-2 and TRBJ2-7; no firm D call. V dropped 2 bases and J dropped 12 bases, with 14 bases sitting between them. This CDR3 spans 12 amino acids. Germline V gives CDR1 WSHSY, CDR2 SAAADI. CDR3 DNA: TGCGCCAGCAGTGAGATGATAGCCGGTCCGTACTTC. It specifies CASSEMIAGPYF.

The rearrangement uses TRBV19 and TRBJ2-7; D remains unclear. The CDR3 loop spans 13 amino acids. The germline V gene encodes CDR1 LNHDA and CDR2 SQIVND (reference sequence). Trimming took 8 bases from V and 1 from J, leaving 12 bases between them. The CDR3 DNA is TGTGCCAGTTCCCAGGCCACGTCCTACGAGCAGTACTTC. The encoded protein is CASSQATSYEQYF. Full variable domain (missing parts from reference TRBV19 and TRBJ2-7): DGGITQSPKYLFRKEGQNVTLSCEQNLNHDAMYWYRQDPGQGLRLIYYSQIVNDFQKGDIAEGYSVSREKKESFPLTVTSAQKNPTAFYLCASSQATSYEQYFGPGTRLTVT.

The V gene is TRBV6-1, the J gene TRBJ2-3; D may be TRBD1 (5 bases). Germline assignment: CDR1 MNHNS and CDR2 SASEGT. There are 11 residues in the CDR3. V was trimmed by 10 bases and J by 8 bases, leaving 13 bases between them. The DNA for the CDR3 is TGTGCCACCTCAGGGTCGGGTACGCAGTATTTT. It encodes CATSGSGTQYF.

The chain has TRBV19 and TRBJ2-1; TRBD1 matches 7 bases. J lost 7 bases, V lost 4 bases, and 10 bases had no gene match. Germline loops: CDR1 LNHDA, CDR2 SQIVND (reference sequence). This CDR3 has 15 amino acids. CDR3 nucleotide sequence: TGTGCCAGTAGTACTTCGACAGGGTTTTCAAATGAGCAGTTCTTC. This sequence encodes CASSTSTGFSNEQFF. Together with reference TRBV19 and TRBJ2-1, the CDR3 gives the full variable domain: DGGITQSPKYLFRKEGQNVTLSCEQNLNHDAMYWYRQDPGQGLRLIYYSQIVNDFQKGDIAEGYSVSREKKESFPLTVTSAQKNPTAFYLCASSTSTGFSNEQFFGPGTRLTVL.

The chain employs TRBV4-1 and TRBJ1-5; possibly TRBD1 for D (5 bases). This CDR3 contains 13 residues. Germline loops: CDR1 MGHRA, CDR2 YSYEKL. V lost 5 bases and J 5 bases, leaving 10 bases between the germline ends. The CDR3 DNA sequence: TGCGCCAGCAGCGCAGGGTTTTATCAGCCCCAGCATTTT. This codes for CASSAGFYQPQHF.

The chain couples TRBV18 to TRBJ2-3, with D possibly matching TRBD2 (5 bases). This CDR3 has 17 residues. V dropped 0 bases and J dropped 0 bases, with 13 bases sitting between them. Germline V gene sequence: CDR1 KGHSH, CDR2 LQKENI. The CDR3 protein is CASSPPASGTSTDTQYF. Written as DNA, the CDR3 is TGTGCCAGCTCACCACCCGCGAGCGGCACTAGCACAGATACGCAGTATTTT.

The rearrangement uses TRBV9 and TRBJ2-4; TRBD1 aligns across 9 bases. The germline CDR1 and CDR2 sequences are SGDLS and YYNGEE. The length of the CDR3 is 14 residues. V lost 4 bases and J lost 6; bases outside the gene matches: 5. The CDR3 reads CASSSRQGGNIQYF. CDR3 coding DNA: TGTGCCAGCAGCTCGCGACAGGGGGGAAACATTCAGTACTTC.

The CDR3 DNA is TGTGCCAGCAGTTCGCGGGACGGGAGTGGCTACACCTTC. Residues: CASSSRDGSGYTF. The V gene is TRBV27, the J gene TRBJ1-2, with D maybe TRBD1 (5 bases). The V end was cut by 4 bases, the J end by 7 bases, with 13 bases between. The germline CDR1 and CDR2 sequences are MNHEY and SMNVEV (reference sequence). CDR3 length: 13 residues.

The chain combines TRBV30 with TRBJ1-2; D may be TRBD1 (5 bases). Per the germline V gene, CDR1 is GTSNPN and CDR2 is SVGIG (reference sequence). The CDR3 covers 18 residues. V was clipped by 1 base and J by 1 base, with 22 bases between them. CDR3 amino acids: CAWSAPSGLPPLNYGYTF. CDR3 DNA sequence: TGTGCCTGGAGTGCTCCGTCAGGGTTACCCCCCCTTAACTATGGCTACACCTTC.

The rearrangement joins TRBV19 to TRBJ2-7, with TRBD1 identical over 7 bases. Germline-derived CDR1 and CDR2 are LNHDA and SQIVND (reference sequence). V shed 1 base and J 2 bases; nucleotides not matched to a gene: 2. This CDR3 has 14 amino acids. CDR3 nucleotides: TGTGCCAGTAGTATAGTAAGGGGGCCCTACGAGCAGTACTTC. Translation gives CASSIVRGPYEQYF. Based on the CDR3 plus reference TRBV19 and TRBJ2-7, the full variable domain is DGGITQSPKYLFRKEGQNVTLSCEQNLNHDAMYWYRQDPGQGLRLIYYSQIVNDFQKGDIAEGYSVSREKKESFPLTVTSAQKNPTAFYLCASSIVRGPYEQYFGPGTRLTVT.

The V call is TRBV7-9, the J call TRBJ2-5; TRBD2 agrees at 7 bases. Trimming cost V 3 bases and J 5 bases; bases outside gene matches: 12. This CDR3 is 16 amino acids long. Germline CDR1 and CDR2: SEHNR and FQNEAQ (reference sequence). The CDR3 nucleotides are TGTGCCAGCAGCTTCGACGGGGGGTCTCACGGGGAGACCCAGTACTTC. It is translated as CASSFDGGSHGETQYF.

This clone was seen more than once but under ten times. The genes are TRBV6-5 and TRBJ2-1, with D uncertain. Between the trimmed V and J ends, which lost 0 bases and 7 bases, there was a span of 10 bases. Germline values: CDR1 MNHEY, CDR2 SVGAGI. The CDR3 length is 14 residues. DNA of the CDR3: TGTGCCAGCAGTTACTCGGAGCCCCTGAATGAGCAGTTCTTC. It translates to CASSYSEPLNEQFF.